One and the same sample provided the 29 T cell receptor beta chains below, sequenced in a study of T cells in localized non-small cell lung cancer (dated by TCRdb to the early 2020s). Receptor libraries were prepared by the immunoSEQ multiplex PCR assay. The immuneACCESS repertoire file appears here via TCRdb, limited to in-frame rearrangements. These files lack a portion of the clones; in checked studies, under half of the deficit traces to unresolved V genes, and the cause of the others is not known. Across this sample there are around 20,000 clones, with about nine tenths seen only once. More than 0.95% of the sample rests with the top ten. This specimen was peripheral blood, taken before any cancer treatment. These receptors all stem from a woman aged 35-70 years with stage I lung adenocarcinoma.

The rearrangement joins TRBV6-5 to TRBJ2-6; D unclear. The CDR3 sequence is 13 residues long. V gave up 10 bases and J gave up 0 bases, with 7 bases separating them. Germline values: CDR1 MNHEY, CDR2 SVGAGI. This CDR3 is CATQSSGANVLTF. CDR3 nucleotides: TGTGCCACCCAGTCCTCTGGGGCCAACGTCCTGACTTTC.

This clone appeared once. The CDR3: CSVAAVSGNTIYF. CDR3 coding DNA: TGCAGCGTTGCGGCAGTCTCTGGAAACACCATATATTTT. The chain couples TRBV29-1 to TRBJ1-3; D not resolved. Deletions cut 4 bases from V and 0 bases from J, with 7 bases between. The CDR3 sequence is 13 residues long. Germline V lookup: CDR1 SQVTM, CDR2 ANQGSEA.

The chain recombines TRBV5-6 with TRBJ2-7; D is tentatively TRBD1 or TRBD2 (5 bases each). CDR1 and CDR2 (germline): SGHDT, YYEEEE. The length of the CDR3 is 13 residues. V was clipped by 2 bases and J by 7 bases, with 13 bases between them. CDR3 bases: TGTGCCAGCAGCTTTCGTGGGGCGGGTGAGCAGTACTTC. This codes for CASSFRGAGEQYF.

V usage is TRBV30 and J usage is TRBJ1-2; no definite D call. The germline CDR1 and CDR2 sequences are GTSNPN and SVGIG (reference sequence). V was cut by 1 base and J by 4 bases, with 4 bases left in between. This CDR3 spans 11 amino acids. The CDR3 spells CAWSGGYGYTF. As DNA, the CDR3 is TGTGCCTGGAGTGGGGGCTATGGCTACACCTTC. The variable domain in full, completed from reference TRBV30 and TRBJ1-2, reads SQTIHQWPATLVQPVGSPLSLECTVEGTSNPNLYWYRQAAGRGLQLLFYSVGIGQISSEVPQNLSASRPQDRQFILSSKKLLLSDSGFYLCAWSGGYGYTFGSGTRLTVV.

V gene TRBV10-3 combines with J gene TRBJ2-5, with 9 bases fitting TRBD2. Per germline, CDR1 ENHRY and CDR2 SYGVKD. V gave up 3 bases and J gave up 2 bases; unmatched junction bases: 4. CDR3 length equals 15 residues. The CDR3 DNA reads as TGTGCCATCAGTGATTCTAGCGGGGCGCAAGAGACCCAGTACTTC. Protein: CAISDSSGAQETQYF.

The rearrangement joins TRBV6-5 to TRBJ1-1, with D unresolved. This CDR3 comprises 14 residues. V gave up 2 bases and J gave up 1 base, with 8 bases separating them. Germline CDR1 MNHEY, CDR2 SVGAGI. CDR3 loop: CASSYGSGNTEAFF. CDR3 DNA: TGTGCCAGCAGTTACGGGTCAGGGAACACTGAAGCTTTCTTT.

This clone came up once. This chain connects TRBV11-2 to TRBJ1-1; D uncertain. The CDR3 totals 15 residues. V was trimmed by 1 base and J by 0 bases, leaving 9 bases between them. In germline, CDR1 is SGHAT, CDR2 FQNNGV. CDR3: CASSLGTVLNTEAFF. The CDR3 DNA follows: TGTGCCAGCAGCTTAGGAACAGTATTGAACACTGAAGCTTTCTTT.

The chain joins TRBV2 to TRBJ1-4, with 9 bases fitting TRBD1. The V segment lost 5 bases and the J segment 8 bases; nucleotides outside the gene matches: 6. The CDR3 is made up of 14 amino acids. Germline values: CDR1 SNHLY, CDR2 FYNNEI. CDR3 coding DNA: TGTGCCAGCAGTACACAGGGGGCAGGAGAAAAACTGTTTTTT. Protein sequence: CASSTQGAGEKLFF.

The chain recombines TRBV2 with TRBJ2-5, with 8 bases matching TRBD2. This CDR3 has 13 amino acids. With V trimmed by 11 bases and J by 7 bases, 12 bases remained unmatched. The germline gives CDR1 SNHLY, CDR2 FYNNEI. CDR3 in amino acids: CAGNGGARGTQYF. The DNA of the CDR3 is TGTGCCGGTAACGGGGGGGCCCGAGGGACCCAGTACTTC.

The rearrangement links TRBV29-1 to TRBJ1-2; TRBD1 matches 7 bases. J was trimmed by 6 bases and V by 7 bases; bases with no gene match: 11. The germline V gene encodes CDR1 SQVTM and CDR2 ANQGSEA. The CDR3 length is 13 residues. The CDR3 DNA sequence: TGCAGCGCCAACTCCGGGACAGCCAATGGCTACACCTTC. Residues: CSANSGTANGYTF.

The chain couples TRBV6-5 to TRBJ2-3, with D perhaps assigned TRBD1 or TRBD2 (6 bases each). Germline V gene lookup returns CDR1 MNHEY and CDR2 SVGAGI. V was clipped by 5 bases and J by 0 bases, with 9 bases between them. This CDR3 spans 14 amino acids. CDR3 protein: CASSRGTSTDTQYF. CDR3 DNA sequence: TGTGCCAGCAGTCGGGGGACAAGCACAGATACGCAGTATTTT.

The V gene is TRBV11-3, the J gene TRBJ1-1, with TRBD1 matching over 10 bases. Germline values: CDR1 SGHNT, CDR2 YENEEA. The V and J ends lost 6 bases and 1 base, in that order; junction bases with no gene match: 2. CDR3 length equals 14 residues. CDR3 DNA: TGTGCCAGCAGGACAGGGGGCAGGAACACTGAAGCTTTCTTT. Translation gives CASRTGGRNTEAFF.

Written as DNA, the CDR3 is TGCGCCAGCAGTCAGGGCTACGAGCAGTACTTC. It specifies CASSQGYEQYF. The chain combines TRBV23-1 with TRBJ2-7; no definite D call. TRBV23-1 is an open reading frame whose function is uncertain. V was pared by 3 bases and J by 3 bases, with 3 bases between. The CDR3 loop spans 11 amino acids.

V usage is TRBV7-6 and J usage is TRBJ1-5; D not resolved. V was pared by 2 bases and J by 1 base, with 6 bases between. The CDR3 runs to 14 residues. Looked up from germline, CDR1 is SGHVS and CDR2 is FNYEAQ. DNA of the CDR3: TGTGCCAGCAGCTTAACAACCAGCAATCAGCCCCAGCATTTT. As protein: CASSLTTSNQPQHF.

CDR3 in amino acids: CASSLTGNTIYF. The CDR3 nucleotides are TGTGCCAGCAGTCTTACAGGAAACACCATATATTTT. The chain recombines TRBV6-6 with TRBJ1-3; D is unclear. Trimming pared 5 bases from V and 4 bases from J, leaving 6 bases between. This CDR3 comprises 12 residues. In germline, CDR1 is MNHNY, CDR2 SVGAGI (reference sequence).

This clone was seen only once. This chain connects TRBV7-3 to TRBJ2-6, with D possibly matching TRBD2 (6 bases). CDR3 length equals 16 residues. The V gene lost 10 bases and the J gene lost 0 bases, with 16 bases spanning the gap. Looked up from germline, CDR1 is SGHTA and CDR2 is FQGTGA. For the CDR3, the DNA is TGTGCCACCAGTGCGGGGTCTAACTCTGGGGCCAACGTCCTGACTTTC. This gives the protein CATSAGSNSGANVLTF. Variable domain in full (rest from reference TRBV7-3 and TRBJ2-6): GAGVSQTPSNKVTEKGKYVELRCDPISGHTALYWYRQSLGQGPEFLIYFQGTGAADDSGLPNDRFFAVRPEGSVSTLKIQRTERGDSAVYLCATSAGSNSGANVLTFGAGSRLTVL.

This chain uses TRBV25-1 with TRBJ1-4; D unresolved. The V end was cut by 6 bases, the J end by 8 bases, with 13 bases between. Germline V CDR1 and CDR2: MGHDK, SYGVNS. The CDR3 contains 13 residues. As DNA, the CDR3 is TGTGCCAGCAGCCCTTCCATGGGGGAAAAACTGTTTTTT. Translating gives CASSPSMGEKLFF.

The chain couples TRBV11-2 to TRBJ2-2; no reliable D call. CDR1 SGHAT and CDR2 FQNNGV come from the germline V gene. Trimming removed 3 bases at V and 6 bases at J, with 11 bases between. This CDR3 has 14 amino acids. The CDR3: CASSFSHLAGELFF. The CDR3 coding sequence is TGTGCCAGCAGCTTTAGCCATTTGGCCGGGGAGCTGTTTTTT.

V is TRBV19 and J is TRBJ1-2; tentatively, D is TRBD1 (5 bases). This CDR3 comprises 15 residues. Between the trimmed V and J ends, which lost 8 bases and 7 bases, there was a span of 23 bases. The germline gives CDR1 LNHDA, CDR2 SQIVND (reference sequence). The CDR3, as DNA: TGTGCCAGTCGAAATGGGGACGGACGGGCGGGTGGCTACACCTTC. This sequence encodes CASRNGDGRAGGYTF.

This chain joins TRBV30 and TRBJ2-7, with 8 bases aligning to TRBD1. Germline V gene data show CDR1 as GTSNPN and CDR2 as SVGIG (reference sequence). The CDR3 is 14 amino acids. Trimming removed 4 bases from V and 7 bases from J; junction bases left unmatched: 12. CDR3 sequence: CAWNTGGPRLEQYF. CDR3 coding DNA: TGTGCCTGGAACACAGGGGGGCCCCGGTTGGAGCAGTACTTC.

The V and J genes are TRBV7-2 and TRBJ2-3, with 10 bases that match TRBD2. After removal of 6 bases from V and 3 bases from J, the junction contained 6 bases not matched to a gene. The germline CDR1 and CDR2 sequences are SGHTA and FQGNSA. This CDR3 is 15 amino acids long. In nucleotides, the CDR3 is TGTGCCAGCAGAAGCGGGGGGGCCGGGACAGATACGCAGTATTTT. Translating gives CASRSGGAGTDTQYF. The variable domain in full, completed from reference TRBV7-2 and TRBJ2-3, reads GAGVSQSPSNKVTEKGKDVELRCDPISGHTALYWYRQSLGQGLEFLIYFQGNSAPDKSGLPSDRFSAERTGGSVSTLTIQRTQQEDSAVYLCASRSGGAGTDTQYFGPGTRLTVL.

This chain uses TRBV5-3 with TRBJ2-7, with 7 positions matching TRBD1. TRBV5-3 falls under the ORF class, with uncertain function. The ends lost 4 bases at V and 0 bases at J; junction bases unmatched: 4. The CDR3 runs to 14 residues. The CDR3 reads CARSTGTDSYEQYF. DNA of the CDR3: TGTGCCAGAAGCACCGGGACAGACTCCTACGAGCAGTACTTC.

The rearrangement links TRBV27 to TRBJ1-5; 7 bases match TRBD1. CDR3 length equals 15 residues. Germline CDR1 and CDR2: MNHEY and SMNVEV (reference sequence). The V segment lost 4 bases and the J segment 5 bases; nucleotides outside the gene matches: 8. DNA for the CDR3: TGTGCCAGCAGTTCCTCTCAGGGGGAGGATCAGCCCCAGCATTTT. It codes for CASSSSQGEDQPQHF.

CDR3 loop: CASSLSMVSNQPQHF. The CDR3 DNA sequence: TGTGCCAGCAGCCTAAGTATGGTCAGTAATCAGCCCCAGCATTTT. This chain links TRBV7-2 with TRBJ1-5; no definite D call. The germline CDR1 and CDR2 sequences are SGHTA and FQGNSA. The CDR3 runs 15 residues. V shed 5 bases and J shed 4 bases, with 15 bases lying between them.

This chain joins TRBV7-3 and TRBJ2-1; D remains ambiguous. CDR1 and CDR2 (germline): SGHTA, FQGTGA. V was trimmed by 5 bases and J by 1 base, leaving 12 bases between them. The length of the CDR3 is 15 residues. The CDR3 loop is CASSLMGWSYNEQFF. CDR3 bases: TGTGCCAGCAGCCTGATGGGGTGGTCCTACAATGAGCAGTTCTTC.

This clone has just one count. This chain links TRBV7-2 with TRBJ2-1; 13 nucleotides align to TRBD2. The CDR3 spans 16 residues. In germline, CDR1 is SGHTA, CDR2 FQGNSA. Unmatched junction bases numbered 7, after V lost 5 bases and J lost 6 bases. The CDR3 protein is CASSPPGLAGINEQFF. For the CDR3, the DNA is TGTGCCAGCAGCCCCCCGGGACTAGCGGGGATCAATGAGCAGTTCTTC.

This chain joins TRBV21-1 and TRBJ2-3; the table's D call TRBD2 went unverified against the DNA. TRBV21-1 is a known pseudogene. This CDR3 region has 14 residues. CDR3 protein: CASSPAGGMCTQYF. DNA of the CDR3: TGTGCCAGCAGCCCAGCGGGGGGCATGTGTACGCAGTATTTT.

V gene TRBV9 combines with J gene TRBJ2-1; 15 bases fit TRBD2. The CDR3 runs to 15 residues. Germline lookup yields CDR1 SGDLS and CDR2 YYNGEE. V lost 4 bases and J lost 10; bases outside the gene matches: 6. The CDR3 coding sequence is TGTGCCAGCAGCTCAACGGGACTAGCGGGGGGCGAGCAGTTCTTC. Encoded protein: CASSSTGLAGGEQFF. The full variable domain, with the rest looked up from reference TRBV9 and TRBJ2-1, is DSGVTQTPKHLITATGQRVTLRCSPRSGDLSVYWYQQSLDQGLQFLIQYYNGEERAKGNILERFSAQQFPDLHSELNLSSLELGDSALYFCASSSTGLAGGEQFFGPGTRLTVL.

The V call is TRBV5-1, the J call TRBJ1-2, with D possibly TRBD1 on 5 matching bases. Germline assignment: CDR1 SGHRS and CDR2 YFSETQ. The CDR3 spans 12 residues. V lost 7 bases and J lost 4, with 11 bases in between. CDR3 nucleotides: TGCGCCAGCTCCGGCCAGGGCTATGGCTACACCTTC. Translated: CASSGQGYGYTF.